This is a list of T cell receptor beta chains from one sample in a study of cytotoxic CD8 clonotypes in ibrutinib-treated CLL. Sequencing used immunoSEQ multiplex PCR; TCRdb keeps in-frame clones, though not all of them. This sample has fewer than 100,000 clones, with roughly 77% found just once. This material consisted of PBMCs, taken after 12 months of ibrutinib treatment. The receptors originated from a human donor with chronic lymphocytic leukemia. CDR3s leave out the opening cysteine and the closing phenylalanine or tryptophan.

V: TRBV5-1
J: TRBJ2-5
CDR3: ASSLAGAGETQY

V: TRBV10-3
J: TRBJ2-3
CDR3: AISEPTGTGDDTQY

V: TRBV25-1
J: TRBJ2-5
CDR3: ASSEYYPETQY

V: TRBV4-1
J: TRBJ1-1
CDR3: ASSGLTEAF

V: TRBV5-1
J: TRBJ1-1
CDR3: ASSSTGGAGTEAF

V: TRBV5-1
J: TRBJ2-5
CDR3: ASSTRDRGETQY

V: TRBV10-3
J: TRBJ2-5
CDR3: AIGGTAETQY

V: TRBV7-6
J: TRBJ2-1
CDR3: ASSLGELAGPLGQF

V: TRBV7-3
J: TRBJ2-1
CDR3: ASGRGPLNEQF

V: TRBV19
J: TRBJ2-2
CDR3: ASRAGGAMGNTGELF

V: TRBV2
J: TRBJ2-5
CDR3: ASSASLETDPQETQY

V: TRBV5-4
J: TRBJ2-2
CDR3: ASSSPLAGVTTGELF